This T cell receptor (beta chain) emerged from a study of identical twins. J was trimmed by 4 bases and V by 1 base; bases with no gene match: 7. Germline CDR1 SGHNT, CDR2 YYREEE (reference sequence). This CDR3 contains 16 residues. TCRdb reprocessed the 5' RACE reads with MiXCR, giving one entry per CDR3 protein. The sample shows over 500,000 distinct CDR3 sequences, 20% to 25% of them seen only once. These data were also reused for a study on T cells expressing NK-cell markers.

This chain joins TRBV5-4 and TRBJ2-5; TRBD2 matches at 10 bases. This receptor was taken from a woman between 18 and 29 years old in good health. The sample taken for sequencing was CD4+ T cells sorted from blood. CDR3 in DNA: TGTGCCAGCAGCTTGCCCCAGCGGGGGGGCCGAGAGACCCAGTACTTC. It specifies CASSLPQRGGRETQYF.